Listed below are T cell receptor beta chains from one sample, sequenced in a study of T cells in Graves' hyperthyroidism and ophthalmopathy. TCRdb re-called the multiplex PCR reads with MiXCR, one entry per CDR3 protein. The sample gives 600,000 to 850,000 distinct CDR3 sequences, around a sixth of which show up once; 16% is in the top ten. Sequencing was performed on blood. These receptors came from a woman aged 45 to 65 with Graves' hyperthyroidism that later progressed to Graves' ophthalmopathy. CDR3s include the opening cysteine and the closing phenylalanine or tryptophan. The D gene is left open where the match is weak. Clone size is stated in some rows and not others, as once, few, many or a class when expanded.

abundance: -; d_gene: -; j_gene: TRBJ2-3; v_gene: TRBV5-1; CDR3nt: TGCGCCAGCAGTCCGCAGGGCGCATCAGATACGCAGTATTTT; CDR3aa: CASSPQGASDTQYF
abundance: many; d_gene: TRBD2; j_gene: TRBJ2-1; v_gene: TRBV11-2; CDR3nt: TGTGCCAGCAGCAGAGCGGGGTACTCCTACAATGAGCAGTTCTTC; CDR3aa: CASSRAGYSYNEQFF
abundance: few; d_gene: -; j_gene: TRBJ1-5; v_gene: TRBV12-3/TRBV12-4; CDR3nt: TGTGCCAGCAGCCCTGCGTCCGATCAGCCCCAGCATTTT; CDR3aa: CASSPASDQPQHF
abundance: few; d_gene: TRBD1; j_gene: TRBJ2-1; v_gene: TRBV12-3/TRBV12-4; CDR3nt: TGTGCCAGCAGGTCCGGGACAGGGAAAAACAATGAGCAGTTCTTC; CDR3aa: CASRSGTGKNNEQFF
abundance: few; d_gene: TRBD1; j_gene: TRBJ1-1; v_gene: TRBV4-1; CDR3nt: TGCGCCAGCAGGCTGACAGGGCTTACTGAAGCTTTCTTT; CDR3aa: CASRLTGLTEAFF
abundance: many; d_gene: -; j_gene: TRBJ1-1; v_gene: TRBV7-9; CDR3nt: TGTGCCAGCAGCTTGCGGAACATGAACACTGAAGCTTTCTTT; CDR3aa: CASSLRNMNTEAFF
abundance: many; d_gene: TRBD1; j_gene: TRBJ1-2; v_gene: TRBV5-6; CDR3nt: TGTGCCAGCAGCCTACGGACAGGGGCCGAAGCTAACTATGGCTACACCTTC; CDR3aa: CASSLRTGAEANYGYTF
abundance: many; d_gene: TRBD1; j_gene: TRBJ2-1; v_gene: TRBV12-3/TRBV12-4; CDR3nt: TGTGCCAGCATTAGGACAGGGGCCTACAATGAGCAGTTCTTC; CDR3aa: CASIRTGAYNEQFF
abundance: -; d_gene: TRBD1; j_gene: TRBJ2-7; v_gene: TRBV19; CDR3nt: TGTGCCAGTAGTTACCGCTGGGACAGACACTCCTACGAGCAGTACTTC; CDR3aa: CASSYRWDRHSYEQYF
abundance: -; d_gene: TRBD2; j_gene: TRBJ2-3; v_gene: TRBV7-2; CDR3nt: TGTGCCAGCAGCTTAGCGGGACTAGCGGGGGGAGCAGATACGCAGTATTTT; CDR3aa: CASSLAGLAGGADTQYF
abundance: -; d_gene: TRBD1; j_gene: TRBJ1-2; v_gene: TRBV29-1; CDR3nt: TGCAGCGTACCACAGGGGTTGCATGGCTACACCTTC; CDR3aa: CSVPQGLHGYTF
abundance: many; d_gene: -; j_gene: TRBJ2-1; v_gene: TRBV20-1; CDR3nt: TGCAGTGCTAGGCCGATTTCTTGGACGGGCAATGAGCAGTTCTTC; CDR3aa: CSARPISWTGNEQFF
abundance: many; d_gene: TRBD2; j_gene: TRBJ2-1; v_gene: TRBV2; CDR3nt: TGTGCCAGCAGTACCGGACTAGCGGGGGGGCGGGATGAGCAGTTCTTC; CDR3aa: CASSTGLAGGRDEQFF
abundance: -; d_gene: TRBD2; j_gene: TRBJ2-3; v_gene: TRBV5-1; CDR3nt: TGCGCCAGCAGCTCACTGGCTCTAGCGGGGAGCGAAGATACGCAGTATTTT; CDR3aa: CASSSLALAGSEDTQYF
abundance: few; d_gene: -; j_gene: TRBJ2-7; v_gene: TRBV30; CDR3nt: TGTGCCTGGCATGGGGGGCTTGGTTACGAGCAGTACTTC; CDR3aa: CAWHGGLGYEQYF
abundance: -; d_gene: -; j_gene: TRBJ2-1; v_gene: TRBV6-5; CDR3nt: TGTGCCAGCAGTCTACAGGGCCTGGATACCTACAATGAGCAGTTCTTC; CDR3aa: CASSLQGLDTYNEQFF
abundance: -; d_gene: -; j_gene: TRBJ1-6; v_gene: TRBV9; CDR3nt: TGTGCCAGCAGCGCATATCTTAATTCACCCCTCCACTTT; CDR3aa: CASSAYLNSPLHF
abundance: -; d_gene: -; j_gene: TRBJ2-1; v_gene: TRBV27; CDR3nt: TGTGCCAGCAGTTTCTTTGGGGCCCGGGAGAGTGAGCAGTTCTTC; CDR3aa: CASSFFGARESEQFF
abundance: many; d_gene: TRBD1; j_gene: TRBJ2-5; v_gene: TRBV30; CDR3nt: TGTGCCTGGGGGACAGGGGAGTACCAAGAGACCCAGTACTTC; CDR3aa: CAWGTGEYQETQYF
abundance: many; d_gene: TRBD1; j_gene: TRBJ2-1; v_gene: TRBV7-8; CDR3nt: TGTGCCAGCAGCTTAGTGGGGACAGCTAACGATGAGCAGTTCTTC; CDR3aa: CASSLVGTANDEQFF
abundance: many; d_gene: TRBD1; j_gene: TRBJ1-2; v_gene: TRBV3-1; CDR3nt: TGTGCCAGCAGCCAAGGGGGACAGGGGATTACTAACTATGGCTACACCTTC; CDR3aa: CASSQGGQGITNYGYTF
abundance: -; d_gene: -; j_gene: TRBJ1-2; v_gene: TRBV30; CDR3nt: TGTGCCTGGAGTGTGAGGACGGACTATGGCTACACCTTC; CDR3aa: CAWSVRTDYGYTF
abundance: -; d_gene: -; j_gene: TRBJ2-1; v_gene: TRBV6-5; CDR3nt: TGTGCCAGCAGTTACTCCTTTATGCAGTTCTTC; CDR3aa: CASSYSFMQFF
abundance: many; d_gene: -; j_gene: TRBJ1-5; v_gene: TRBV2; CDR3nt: TGTGCCAGCAAGGGACGGATAAATCAGCCCCAGCATTTT; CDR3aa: CASKGRINQPQHF
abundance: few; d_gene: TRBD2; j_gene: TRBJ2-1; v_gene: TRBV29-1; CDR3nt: TGCAGCGCCACGGGACTAGCGCACAATGAGCAGTTCTTC; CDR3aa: CSATGLAHNEQFF
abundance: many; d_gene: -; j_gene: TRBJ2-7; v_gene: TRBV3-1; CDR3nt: TGTGCCAGCAGCCAAGTTACAGGGACCTACGAGCAGTACTTC; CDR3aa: CASSQVTGTYEQYF
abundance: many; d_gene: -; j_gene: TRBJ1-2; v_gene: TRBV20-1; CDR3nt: TGCAGTGCTAGAGAGCCCCTGATGGCGGACGCTAACTATGGCTACACCTTC; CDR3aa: CSAREPLMADANYGYTF
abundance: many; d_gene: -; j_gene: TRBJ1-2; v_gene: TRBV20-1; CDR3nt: TGCAGTGCTAGAGCGGGGAAACCGCAGCCGATCTACACCTTC; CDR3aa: CSARAGKPQPIYTF
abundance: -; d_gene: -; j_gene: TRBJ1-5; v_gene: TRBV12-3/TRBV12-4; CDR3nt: TGTGCCAGCAGTTTTCAATCTTCCCAGCCCCAGCATTTT; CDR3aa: CASSFQSSQPQHF
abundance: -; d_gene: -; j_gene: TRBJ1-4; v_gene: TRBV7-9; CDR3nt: TGTGCCAGCAGCTTAGCCTCAGGTTCTAATGAAAAACTGTTTTTT; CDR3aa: CASSLASGSNEKLFF
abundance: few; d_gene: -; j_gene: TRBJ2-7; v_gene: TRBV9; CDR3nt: TGTGCCAGCAGCGCCCGGGACACAATGACCTACGAGCAGTACTTC; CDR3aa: CASSARDTMTYEQYF
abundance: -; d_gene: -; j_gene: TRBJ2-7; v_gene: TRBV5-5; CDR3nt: TGTGCCAGCAGCTTGGTGTATAGAGGGTTTGGCGAGCAGTACTTC; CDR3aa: CASSLVYRGFGEQYF
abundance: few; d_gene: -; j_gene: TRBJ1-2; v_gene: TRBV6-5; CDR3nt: TGTGCCAGCAGTAACGACGAGGACTATGGCTACACCTTC; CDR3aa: CASSNDEDYGYTF
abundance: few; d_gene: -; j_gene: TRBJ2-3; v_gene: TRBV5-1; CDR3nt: TGCGCCAGCAGCAGAAGGGACGCCACAGATACGCAGTATTTT; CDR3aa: CASSRRDATDTQYF
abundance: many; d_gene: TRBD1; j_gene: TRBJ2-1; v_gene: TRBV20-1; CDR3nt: TGCAGTGCTATGGACGCGACAGGGTTGTTCATCAATGAGCAGTTCTTC; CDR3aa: CSAMDATGLFINEQFF
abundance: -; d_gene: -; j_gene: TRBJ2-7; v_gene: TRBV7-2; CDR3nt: TGTGCCAGCAGTCGCAAGGCCTACGAGCAGTACTTC; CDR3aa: CASSRKAYEQYF
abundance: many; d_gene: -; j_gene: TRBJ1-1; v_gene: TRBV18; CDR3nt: TGTGCCAGCTCCGGACAGTACACTGAAGCTTTCTTT; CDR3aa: CASSGQYTEAFF
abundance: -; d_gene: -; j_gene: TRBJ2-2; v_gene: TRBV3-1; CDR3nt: TGTGCCAGCAGCCAGATGGCAGGGGCTTGGAACGGGGAGCTGTTTTTT; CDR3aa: CASSQMAGAWNGELFF
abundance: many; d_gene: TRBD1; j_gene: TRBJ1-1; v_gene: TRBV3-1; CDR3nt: TGTGCCAGCAGCCAGCCGGGACAGGGAACTGAAGCTTTCTTT; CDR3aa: CASSQPGQGTEAFF
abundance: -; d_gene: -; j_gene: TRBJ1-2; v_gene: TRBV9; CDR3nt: TGTGCCAGCAGCGTAGTGGGGGGTAGTTATGGCTACACCTTC; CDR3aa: CASSVVGGSYGYTF
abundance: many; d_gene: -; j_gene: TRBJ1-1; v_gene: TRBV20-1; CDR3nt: TGCAGTGCTAGTCCCTCGGGCCGTAGGACTGAAGCTTTCTTT; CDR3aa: CSASPSGRRTEAFF
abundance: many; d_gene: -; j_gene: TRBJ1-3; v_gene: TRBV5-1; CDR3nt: TGCGCCAGCTCCCGGGACCCCGGGGACACCATATATTTT; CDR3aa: CASSRDPGDTIYF
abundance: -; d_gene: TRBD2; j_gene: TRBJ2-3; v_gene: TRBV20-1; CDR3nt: TGCAGTGGGCTAGCGGGCTTCACAGATACGCAGTATTTT; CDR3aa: CSGLAGFTDTQYF
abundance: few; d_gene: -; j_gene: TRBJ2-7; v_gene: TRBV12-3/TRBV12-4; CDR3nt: TGTGCCAGCAGTCAGGACACTACTAGAACCTACGAGCAGTACTTC; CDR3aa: CASSQDTTRTYEQYF
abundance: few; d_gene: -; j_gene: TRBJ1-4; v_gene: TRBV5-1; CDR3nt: TGCGCCAGCAGCCCGGGGGACTCGGTTGAAAAACTGTTTTTT; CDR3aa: CASSPGDSVEKLFF
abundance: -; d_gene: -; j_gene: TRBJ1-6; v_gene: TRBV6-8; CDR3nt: TGCGCCAGCAGAAGAACAGTGGATTCACCCCTCCACTTT; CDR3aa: CASRRTVDSPLHF
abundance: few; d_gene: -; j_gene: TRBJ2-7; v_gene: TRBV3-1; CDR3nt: TGTGCCAGCAGCCAAGCGTCCCTACTAGAAGAGGACGAGCAGTACTTC; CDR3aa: CASSQASLLEEDEQYF
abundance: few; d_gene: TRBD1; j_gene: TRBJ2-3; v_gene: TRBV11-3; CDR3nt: TGTGCTTGGGGGACAGGGACAGATACGCAGTATTTT; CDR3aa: CAWGTGTDTQYF
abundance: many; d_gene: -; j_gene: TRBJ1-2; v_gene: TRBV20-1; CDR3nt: TGCAGTGCTAGGGATCCCGGGGGAGGTAGCTATGGCTACACCTTC; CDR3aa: CSARDPGGGSYGYTF
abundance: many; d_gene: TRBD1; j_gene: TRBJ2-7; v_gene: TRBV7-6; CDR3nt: TGTGCCAGCAGCCCCACCCGGGACAGCAGCTCCTACGAGCAGTACTTC; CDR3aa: CASSPTRDSSSYEQYF
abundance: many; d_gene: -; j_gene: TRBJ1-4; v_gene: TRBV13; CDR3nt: TGTGCCAGCAGCTTAGGGACCGGGACTAATGAAAAACTGTTTTTT; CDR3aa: CASSLGTGTNEKLFF
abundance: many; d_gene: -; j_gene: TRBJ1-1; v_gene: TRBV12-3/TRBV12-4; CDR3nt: TGTGCCAGCAGTTTAAACCGCTACACTGAAGCTTTCTTT; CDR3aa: CASSLNRYTEAFF